This TCR beta chain was sequenced during a study of T cells expressing NK-cell markers. Whole-study context: Eight donors were sequenced, seven testing HCMV-seropositive and one testing seronegative.

Per germline, CDR1 ENHRY and CDR2 SYGVKD. This CDR3 region has 13 residues. TCRdb re-analyzed the 5' RACE reads; it lists each CDR3 protein once, without DNA. The sample's table shows about 260,000 distinct CDR3 sequences. The sequence derives from a man younger than 35 in good health. Specimen: blood T cells: a sorted CD56 or NKG2C T cell subset, CD4+ or CD8+ T cells, or bulk PBMC T cells (not recorded which). The chain has TRBV10-3 and TRBJ1-2; TCRdb outputs TRBD1, but without DNA this stays unchecked. The CDR3 protein is CAITGTGKSGYTF.